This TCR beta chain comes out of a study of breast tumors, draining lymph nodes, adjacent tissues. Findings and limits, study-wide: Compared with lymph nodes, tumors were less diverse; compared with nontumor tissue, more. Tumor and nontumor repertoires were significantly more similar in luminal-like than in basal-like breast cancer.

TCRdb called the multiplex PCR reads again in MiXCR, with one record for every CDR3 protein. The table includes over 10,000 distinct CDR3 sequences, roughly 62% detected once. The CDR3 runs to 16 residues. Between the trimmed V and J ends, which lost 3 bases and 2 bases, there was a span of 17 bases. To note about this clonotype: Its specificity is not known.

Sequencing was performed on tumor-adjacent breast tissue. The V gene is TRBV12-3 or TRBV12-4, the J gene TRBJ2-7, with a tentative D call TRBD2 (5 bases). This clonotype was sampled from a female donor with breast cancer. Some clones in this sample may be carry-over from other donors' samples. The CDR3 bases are TGTGCCAGCAGTTTTTCCTACTCGGGGATCCCCTACGAGCAGTACTTC. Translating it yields CASSFSYSGIPYEQYF.